This T cell receptor (beta chain) stems from a study of tumor and adjacent non-tumor tissue in lung cancer. About the study: The cohort had roughly 12 adenocarcinoma, a couple of squamous cell and 1 small cell patients.

As to this clonotype: Its antigen is currently unknown.

The CDR3 has 13 residues. Germline V gene sequence: CDR1 KGHSH, CDR2 LQKENI. The V end lost 8 bases, the J end lost 3 bases, and 10 bases lay between the germline ends. Study-wide results and limits: In normal lung, the top 100 clones were significantly more dominant than in tumor. Shorter survival was associated with higher TCR diversity in tumors.

TCRbeta libraries were built with three rounds of nested PCR, modified from ARM-PCR. TCRdb passed the multiplex PCR reads through MiXCR, listing each CDR3 protein once. The table lists about 86,000 distinct CDR3 sequences, around 82% of them singletons. This sample's RNA came from whole unsorted tissue. More than 3 cm separated this lung sample from the edge of the tumor. Between August and November 2014, newly diagnosed, chemotherapy-naive lung cancer patients underwent thoracic surgery in China. The sequenced material came from distant non-tumor lung tissue. The clonotype originates from a woman between 50 and 59 years old with non-small cell lung cancer. The rearrangement joins TRBV18 to TRBJ2-2; D uncertain. The CDR3: CASPLVDTGELFF. The DNA for the CDR3 is TGTGCCAGCCCACTCGTCGACACCGGGGAGCTGTTTTTT.